The 6 T cell receptor beta chains below come from one sample, sequenced in a study of OX40 agonist ivuxolimab in advanced cancers. Repertoires were generated with immunoSEQ multiplex PCR, while TCRdb's copy carries only in-frame clones and drops some. The table has about 68,000 clones, about 82% seen once. Sequencing used CD4+ or CD8+ T cells sorted from blood, obtained in a trial of the OX40 agonist ivuxolimab. These receptors originate from an adult with an advanced solid tumor such as melanoma, head and neck, liver or kidney cancer.

This rearrangement joins TRBV5-1 to TRBJ1-2; 9 nucleotides match TRBD1. V lost 4 bases, J lost 5 bases, and 9 bases stayed unmatched. The CDR3 contains 15 residues. Germline CDR1 is SGHRS and CDR2 is YFSETQ. CDR3 protein: CASSQGTGTLYGYTF. CDR3 DNA: TGCGCCAGCAGCCAGGGGACAGGGACATTATATGGCTACACCTTC.

V usage is TRBV20-1 and J usage is TRBJ1-4; no reliable D call. The CDR3 length is 11 residues. The V gene lost 8 bases and the J gene lost 4 bases, with 8 bases spanning the gap. CDR1 DFQATT and CDR2 SNEGSKA come from the germline V gene (reference sequence). CDR3 sequence reads: CSISVNEKLFF. Written as DNA, the CDR3 is TGCAGTATATCGGTTAATGAAAAACTGTTTTTT.

The chain couples TRBV7-8 to TRBJ2-7; the D gene could be TRBD1 or TRBD2 (5 bases each). Germline values: CDR1 SGHVS, CDR2 FQNEAQ. The CDR3 is 13 amino acids. Trimming stripped 4 bases from V and 7 bases from J, with 14 bases between. CDR3 loop: CASSSGPWKEQYF. The CDR3 DNA sequence: TGTGCCAGCAGCTCGGGGCCCTGGAAGGAGCAGTACTTC. The full variable domain, rest sourced from reference TRBV7-8 and TRBJ2-7, is GAGVSQSPRYKVAKRGQDVALRCDPISGHVSLFWYQQALGQGPEFLTYFQNEAQLDKSGLPSDRFFAERPEGSVSTLKIQRTQQEDSAVYLCASSSGPWKEQYFGPGTRLTVT.

Notes on this clone: The same CDR3 arises from other DNA sequences in this sample as well. The gene calls are TRBV5-1 and TRBJ2-5; no reliable D call. With 0 bases removed from V and 5 bases from J, the gap between germline ends came to 2 bases. Per germline, CDR1 SGHRS and CDR2 YFSETQ. This CDR3 is built from 11 residues. CDR3 sequence reads: CASSLAETQYF. CDR3 bases: TGCGCCAGCAGCTTGGCTGAGACCCAGTACTTC.

The V call is TRBV7-6, the J call TRBJ2-3; TRBD2 aligns across 13 bases. V was pared by 4 bases and J by 2 bases, with 3 bases of the junction left unmatched. Germline CDR1 reads SGHVS; CDR2 reads FNYEAQ. The CDR3 is 16 residues long. The CDR3 here is CASSSLAGGTTDTQYF. For the CDR3, the DNA is TGTGCCAGCAGCTCACTAGCGGGGGGGACCACAGATACGCAGTATTTT.

The rearrangement joins TRBV5-6 to TRBJ2-7; 9 nucleotides align to TRBD1. The V gene end was trimmed by 1 base and the J gene end by 7 bases; junction bases not matched to a gene: 6. Germline values: CDR1 SGHDT, CDR2 YYEEEE. The CDR3 loop spans 14 amino acids. The CDR3 DNA sequence: TGTGCCAGCAGCTTGTACAGGGGGCATATTGAGCAGTACGTC. Encoded protein: CASSLYRGHIEQYV.